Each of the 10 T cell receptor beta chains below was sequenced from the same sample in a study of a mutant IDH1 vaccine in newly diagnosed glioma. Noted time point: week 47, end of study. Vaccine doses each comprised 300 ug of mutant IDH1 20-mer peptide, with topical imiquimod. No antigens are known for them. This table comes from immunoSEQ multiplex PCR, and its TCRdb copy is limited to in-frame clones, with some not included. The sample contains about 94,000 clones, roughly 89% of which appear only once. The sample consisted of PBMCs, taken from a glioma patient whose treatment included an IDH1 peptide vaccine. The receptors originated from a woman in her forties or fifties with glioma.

The CDR3 coding sequence is TGCGCCAGCAGCTTTAGCGGGAGGGCCGCGGATGAGCAGTTCTTC. It codes for CASSFSGRAADEQFF. This rearrangement joins TRBV5-1 to TRBJ2-1; 11 bases map to TRBD2. The V and J ends lost 2 bases and 8 bases, in that order; junction bases with no gene match: 6. In germline, CDR1 is SGHRS, CDR2 YFSETQ. This CDR3 is built from 15 residues. The whole variable domain, remainder taken from reference TRBV5-1 and TRBJ2-1, is KAGVTQTPRYLIKTRGQQVTLSCSPISGHRSVSWYQQTPGQGLQFLFEYFSETQRNKGNFPGRFSGRQFSNSRSEMNVSTLELGDSALYLCASSFSGRAADEQFFGPGTRLTVL.

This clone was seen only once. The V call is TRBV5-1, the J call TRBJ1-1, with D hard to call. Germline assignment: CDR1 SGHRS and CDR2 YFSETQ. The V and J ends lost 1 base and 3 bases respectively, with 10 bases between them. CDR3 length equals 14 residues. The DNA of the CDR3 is TGCGCCAGCAGCTTGCGAGGGTCGGACACTGAAGCTTTCTTT. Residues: CASSLRGSDTEAFF.

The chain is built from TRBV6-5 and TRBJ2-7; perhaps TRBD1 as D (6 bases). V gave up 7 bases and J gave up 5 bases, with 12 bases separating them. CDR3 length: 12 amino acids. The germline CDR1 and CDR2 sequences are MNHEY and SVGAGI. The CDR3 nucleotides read TGTGCCAGCACCGGACAGTTCGACGAGCAGTACTTC. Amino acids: CASTGQFDEQYF.

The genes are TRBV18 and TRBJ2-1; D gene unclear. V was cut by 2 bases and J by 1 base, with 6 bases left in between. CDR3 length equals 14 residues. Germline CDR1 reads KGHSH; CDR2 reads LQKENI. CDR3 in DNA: TGTGCCAGCTCACCAACGAGGTCCTACAATGAGCAGTTCTTC. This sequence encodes CASSPTRSYNEQFF.

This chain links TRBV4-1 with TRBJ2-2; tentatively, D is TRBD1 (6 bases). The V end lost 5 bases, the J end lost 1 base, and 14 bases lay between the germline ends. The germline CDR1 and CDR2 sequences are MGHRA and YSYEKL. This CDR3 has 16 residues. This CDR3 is CASSWGTGQNTGELFF. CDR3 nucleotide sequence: TGCGCCAGCAGCTGGGGTACGGGACAGAACACCGGGGAGCTGTTTTTT.

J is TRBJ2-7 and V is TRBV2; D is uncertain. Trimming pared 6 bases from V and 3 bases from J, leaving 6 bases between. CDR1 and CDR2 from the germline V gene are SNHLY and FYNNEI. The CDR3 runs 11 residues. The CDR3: CASRGFYEQYF. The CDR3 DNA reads TGTGCCAGCAGGGGGTTCTACGAGCAGTACTTC.

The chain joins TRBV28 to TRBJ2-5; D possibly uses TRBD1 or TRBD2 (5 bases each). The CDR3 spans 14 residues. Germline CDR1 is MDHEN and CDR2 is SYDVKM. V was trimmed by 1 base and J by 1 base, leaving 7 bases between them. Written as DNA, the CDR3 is TGTGCCAGCAGTTTATTGGGGACCCAAGAGACCCAGTACTTC. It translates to CASSLLGTQETQYF.

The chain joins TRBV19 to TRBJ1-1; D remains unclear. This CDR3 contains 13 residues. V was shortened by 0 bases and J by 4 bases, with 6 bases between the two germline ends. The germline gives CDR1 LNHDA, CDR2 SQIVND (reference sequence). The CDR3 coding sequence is TGTGCCAGTAGTATAGAGGGTGGCACTGAAGCTTTCTTT. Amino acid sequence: CASSIEGGTEAFF.

The CDR3 coding sequence is TGCGCCAGCGCGAACGCGGGGTTGAGGTCAGATACGCAGTATTTT. This encodes CASANAGLRSDTQYF. The rearrangement uses TRBV5-1 and TRBJ2-3; D possibly corresponds to TRBD2 (6 bases). The V gene lost 7 bases and the J gene lost 4 bases, with 19 bases spanning the gap. The CDR3 loop spans 15 amino acids. CDR1 SGHRS and CDR2 YFSETQ come from the germline V gene.

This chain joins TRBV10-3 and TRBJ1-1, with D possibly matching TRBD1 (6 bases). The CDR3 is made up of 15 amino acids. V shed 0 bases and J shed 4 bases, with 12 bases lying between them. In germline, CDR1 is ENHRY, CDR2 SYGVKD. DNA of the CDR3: TGTGCCATCAGTGAGTCGGGGCAGGGGTTCACTGAAGCTTTCTTT. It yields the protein CAISESGQGFTEAFF.